The clone carrying this TCR beta chain has a count of ten or more. What it recognizes is unknown. The data stem from a study of blood T cells in healthy people across ages. Trimming pared 0 bases from V and 3 bases from J, leaving 12 bases between. This CDR3 has 15 residues. Germline loops: CDR1 MNHEY, CDR2 SVGAGI. The study, taken as a whole, reports: With age, beta diversity per million T cells declined roughly linearly, significantly by 40.

The use of a sample-barcoded 5' primer and a J-beta primer mix characterized a second PCR of roughly 6 to 12 cycles. Sequencing recovered at least 2.5 million CDR3-containing paired-end reads from each sample. TCRdb re-called the 5' RACE reads through MiXCR, storing one row per CDR3 protein. The repertoire holds hundreds of thousands of distinct CDR3 sequences, with 32% as singletons. The chain combines TRBV6-5 with TRBJ2-7, with D possibly TRBD2 on 7 matching bases. Input material: blood. This TCR came from a woman of 80 years or more in good health. CDR3 sequence: CASSYSRGAFYEQYF. CDR3 sequence (DNA): TGTGCCAGCAGTTACTCACGGGGGGCGTTCTACGAGCAGTACTTC.